Shown below are 23 T cell receptor beta chains from a single sample sequenced in a study of T-cell reconstitution after alpha-beta-depleted transplantation in children. The authors prepared the TCRbeta library with unique molecular identifiers. From the PCR reads, TCRdb called clonotypes with MiXCR, one entry per CDR3 protein. The sample lists more than 550,000 distinct CDR3 sequences, roughly a tenth occurring once. The sample in question was PBMCs from the stem cell graft donor, obtained from the stem cell graft. Receptor source: a human donor who donated a stem cell graft to a child with acute myeloid leukemia.

This chain connects TRBV6-5 to TRBJ1-4; 12 nucleotides agree with TRBD1. Germline V gene sequence: CDR1 MNHEY, CDR2 SVGAGI. The length of the CDR3 is 18 residues. Trimming cost V 2 bases and J 2 bases; bases outside gene matches: 6. CDR3 nucleotides: TGTGCCAGCAGTTACGGCTGGGACAGGGGGCTCACTAATGAAAAACTGTTTTTT. It encodes CASSYGWDRGLTNEKLFF.

This clonotype was detected a few times. The V gene is TRBV3-1, the J gene TRBJ2-3; D remains ambiguous. This CDR3 spans 15 amino acids. Trimming stripped 2 bases from V and 0 bases from J, with 9 bases between. Germline V lookup: CDR1 LGHDT, CDR2 YNNKEL (reference sequence). CDR3 nucleotides: TGTGCCAGCAGCCAAAGCTTAACAAGCACAGATACGCAGTATTTT. Its translation is CASSQSLTSTDTQYF.

A word on this clonotype: This is likely a read error, given that the CDR3 carries no conserved phenylalanine or tryptophan at its end. The rearrangement uses TRBV12-3 or TRBV12-4 and TRBJ1-1; D uncertain. Trimming removed 6 bases at V and 5 bases at J, with 16 bases between. The CDR3 has 14 residues. In DNA, the CDR3 is TGTGCCAGCAGCTCCGAATCAGTAGGTACTGAAGCTTTCTGT. Its protein is CASSSESVGTEAFC.

In its sample, this clonotype was seen a few times. J is TRBJ2-7 and V is TRBV29-1; the match to TRBD1 covers 7 bases. Germline CDR1 SQVTM, CDR2 ANQGSEA. The CDR3 spans 14 residues. The V and J ends lost 6 bases and 7 bases, in that order; junction bases with no gene match: 15. CDR3 residues: CSVRRDSVMLEQYF. CDR3 nucleotides: TGCAGCGTCCGTCGGGACAGTGTAATGTTGGAGCAGTACTTC.

This clonotype was seen a handful of times. The rearrangement joins TRBV11-2 to TRBJ1-2, with TRBD1 as a possible D gene (6 bases). The V end was cut by 6 bases, the J end by 2 bases, with 25 bases between. Germline V gene data show CDR1 as SGHAT and CDR2 as FQNNGV. The CDR3 runs to 18 residues. The CDR3 nucleotides read TGTGCCAGCAGTACCCGAGCCGAGTACAGGGAATGCAACTATGGCTACACCTTC. Encoded protein: CASSTRAEYRECNYGYTF.

The rearrangement joins TRBV2 to TRBJ1-1, with 7 bases lining up with TRBD1. This CDR3 is built from 13 residues. Germline values: CDR1 SNHLY, CDR2 FYNNEI. The junction had 5 bases not matched to a gene; V was cut back by 3 bases and J by 7 bases. The CDR3 nucleotides are TGTGCCAGCAGTGAGGCCCCAGGGGGTGAAGCTTTCTTT. This translates into CASSEAPGGEAFF. The full variable domain, rest sourced from reference TRBV2 and TRBJ1-1, is EPEVTQTPSHQVTQMGQEVILRCVPISNHLYFYWYRQILGQKVEFLVSFYNNEISEKSEIFDDQFSVERPDGSNFTLKIRSTKLEDSAMYFCASSEAPGGEAFFGQGTRLTVV.

In this sample, this clonotype turned up a few times. The chain carries TRBV6-6 and TRBJ1-2; maybe TRBD1 (5 bases). Germline V lookup: CDR1 MNHNY, CDR2 SVGAGI (reference sequence). The CDR3 extends over 13 amino acids. Between the trimmed V and J ends, which lost 6 bases and 4 bases, there was a span of 12 bases. The CDR3 here is CASSAGRLYGYTF. The CDR3 DNA follows: TGTGCCAGCAGCGCGGGACGGCTCTATGGCTACACCTTC.

This clonotype was seen only a few times. The chain has TRBV10-3 and TRBJ2-5; TRBD2 matches at 11 bases. This CDR3 has 14 residues. Losses at the gene ends were 5 bases for V and 7 bases for J; bases not matched to a gene: 6. Germline loops: CDR1 ENHRY, CDR2 SYGVKD. The CDR3 spells CAISSTSGAATQYF. CDR3 DNA sequence: TGTGCCATCAGTTCGACTAGCGGGGCCGCGACCCAGTACTTC.

Written as DNA, the CDR3 is TGCAGTGCTAGGACTCCGGGACAGCCACTTAACTATGGCTACACCTTC. It codes for CSARTPGQPLNYGYTF. This sequence joins TRBV20-1 and TRBJ1-2; 7 bases line up with TRBD1. Germline CDR1 reads DFQATT; CDR2 reads SNEGSKA (reference sequence). The V segment lost 3 bases and the J segment 1 base; nucleotides outside the gene matches: 11. There are 16 residues in the CDR3.

This clonotype showed up just a few times. The J gene is TRBJ2-3, the V gene TRBV28; TRBD2 matches 8 bases. V shed 3 bases, J shed 5 bases, and the junction held 4 bases outside the gene matches. Germline V lookup: CDR1 MDHEN, CDR2 SYDVKM. CDR3 length: 14 amino acids. DNA of the CDR3: TGTGCCAGCAGTTTCCCGGGAGGGGGAGATACGCAGTATTTT. Amino acid sequence: CASSFPGGGDTQYF.

This clonotype was picked up a small number of times. V usage is TRBV4-2 and J usage is TRBJ1-6; D uncertain. The germline CDR1 and CDR2 sequences are LGHNA and YNFKEQ. Trimming shortened V by 0 bases and J by 12 bases, and 9 bases separated the two germline ends. The length of the CDR3 is 13 residues. CDR3 in amino acids: CASSQELERPLHF. The CDR3 DNA is TGTGCCAGCAGCCAAGAGTTGGAGAGACCCCTCCACTTT.

This clonotype turned up a few times. This chain joins TRBV12-3 or TRBV12-4 and TRBJ2-1; D is uncertain. The CDR3 loop spans 16 amino acids. V was cut by 3 bases and J by 5 bases, with 17 bases left in between. CDR3 coding DNA: TGTGCCAGCAGTTTGCTTGAGGCCCTTACCCACAATGAGCAGTTCTTC. Translating it yields CASSLLEALTHNEQFF.

The chain employs TRBV3-1 and TRBJ2-3; 7 bases match TRBD1. CDR1 is LGHDT, CDR2 YNNKEL, per germline (reference sequence). J gave up 8 bases and V 6 bases, and 5 bases lay outside the gene matches. The CDR3 runs 12 residues. This CDR3 is CASSIPGGTQYF. CDR3 bases: TGTGCCAGCAGTATTCCAGGGGGTACGCAGTATTTT.

V and J are TRBV9 and TRBJ1-1; perhaps TRBD1 as D (5 bases). The germline CDR1 and CDR2 sequences are SGDLS and YYNGEE. Trimming pared 2 bases from V and 6 bases from J, leaving 11 bases between. This CDR3 region has 13 residues. CDR3 sequence (DNA): TGTGCCAGCAGCGTGGAGAGGGACTCTGAAGCTTTCTTT. Protein sequence: CASSVERDSEAFF.

This clonotype was counted at least ten times. The gene calls are TRBV5-4 and TRBJ2-1; D is perhaps TRBD2 (6 bases). Looked up from germline, CDR1 is SGHNT and CDR2 is YYREEE (reference sequence). The V and J ends lost 1 base and 2 bases respectively, with 10 bases between them. The length of the CDR3 is 15 residues. Written as DNA, the CDR3 is TGTGCCAGCAGCTTGAGGACTATTACCTACAATGAGCAGTTCTTC. Its translation: CASSLRTITYNEQFF.

This clonotype was observed a handful of times. The chain is built from TRBV7-9 and TRBJ2-3; TRBD2 matches 10 bases. The germline gives CDR1 SEHNR, CDR2 FQNEAQ (reference sequence). CDR3 length: 16 amino acids. With 2 bases clipped from V and 5 bases from J, the junction kept 7 bases outside the gene matches. The CDR3 reads CASSLPSGSSLDTQYF. CDR3 bases: TGTGCCAGCAGCTTACCTAGCGGGAGTTCTTTAGATACGCAGTATTTT.

This clonotype was observed many times. The gene calls are TRBV20-1 and TRBJ2-1, with 8 bases aligning to TRBD2. CDR3 length: 13 residues. The V gene's germline CDR1 is DFQATT and CDR2 SNEGSKA (reference sequence). Here the CDR3 DNA reads TGCACCCTGGGACTAGGGAGTTACAATGAGCAGTTCTTC. Its protein is CTLGLGSYNEQFF.

This clonotype was detected only a few times. This chain links TRBV4-3 with TRBJ2-7; weak D call: TRBD1 (6 bases). Germline CDR1 and CDR2: LGHNA and YSLEER. The CDR3 is 16 residues long. The germline V and J ends were trimmed by 1 base and 3 bases, with 16 bases remaining between them. The CDR3 protein is CASSQGLGQSRYEQYF. The CDR3 coding sequence is TGCGCCAGCAGCCAAGGTTTAGGACAGAGCCGCTACGAGCAGTACTTC.

This clonotype was detected only a few times. The gene calls are TRBV6-5 and TRBJ1-1, with a tentative D call TRBD1 (5 bases). Germline CDR1 is MNHEY and CDR2 is SVGAGI. The CDR3 loop spans 16 amino acids. Trimming removed 3 bases from V and 4 bases from J, with 18 bases in between. The CDR3 reads CASSYGSPAGSTEAFF. The CDR3 DNA reads TGTGCCAGCAGTTATGGGAGCCCAGCAGGGAGCACTGAAGCTTTCTTT.

J is TRBJ1-1 and V is TRBV20-1; 8 bases are a match to TRBD1. J lost 4 bases, V lost 0 bases, and 10 bases had no gene match. Per the germline V gene, CDR1 is DFQATT and CDR2 is SNEGSKA (reference sequence). The CDR3 loop spans 16 amino acids. CDR3 sequence: CSARDRRTGTGTEAFF. Written as DNA, the CDR3 is TGCAGTGCTAGAGATAGGAGGACAGGGACCGGCACTGAAGCTTTCTTT.

This clonotype was detected many times. V is TRBV20-1 and J is TRBJ2-2, with D uncertain. Trimming left V 0 bases short and J 9 bases short, with 11 bases between. This CDR3 contains 13 residues. Germline lookup yields CDR1 DFQATT and CDR2 SNEGSKA (reference sequence). The CDR3 DNA is TGCAGTGCTAGAGAGGCTACCACATGGGAGCTGTTTTTT. Amino acid sequence: CSAREATTWELFF.

This clonotype was found a few times. For the CDR3, the DNA is TGTGCCAGCAGTTACTCGAGATCGGGAGGCACCGGGGAGCTGTTTTTT. Its protein product is CASSYSRSGGTGELFF. The genes are TRBV6-5 and TRBJ2-2; 7 nucleotides align to TRBD2. V lost 0 bases, J lost 4 bases, and 5 bases stayed unmatched. CDR1 and CDR2 from the germline V gene are MNHEY and SVGAGI. This CDR3 contains 16 residues.

This clonotype was detected many times. The gene calls are TRBV20-1 and TRBJ2-3, with 8 positions matching TRBD2. V lost 1 base and J lost 3; bases outside the gene matches: 0. CDR1 and CDR2 (germline): DFQATT, SNEGSKA (reference sequence). The CDR3 spans 13 residues. The CDR3: CSARASGTDTQYF. CDR3 bases: TGCAGTGCTAGAGCTAGCGGGACAGATACGCAGTATTTT.